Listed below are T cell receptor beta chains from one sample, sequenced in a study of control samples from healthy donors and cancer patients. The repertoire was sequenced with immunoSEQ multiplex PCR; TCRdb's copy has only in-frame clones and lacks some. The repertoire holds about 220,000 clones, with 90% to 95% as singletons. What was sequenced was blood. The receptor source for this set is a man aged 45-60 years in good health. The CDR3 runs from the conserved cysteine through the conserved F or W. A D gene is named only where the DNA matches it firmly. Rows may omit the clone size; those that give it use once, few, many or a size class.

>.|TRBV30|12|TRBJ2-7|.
TGTGCCTGGAGTGTAGATGTCTACGAGCAGTACTTC
CAWSVDVYEQYF
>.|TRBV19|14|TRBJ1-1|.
TGTGCCAGTAGTATTGCCAGACGGAACACTGAAGCTTTCTTT
CASSIARRNTEAFF
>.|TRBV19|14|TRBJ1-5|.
TGTGCCAGTAGTATATCAGGGGTTGATCAGCCCCAGCATTTT
CASSISGVDQPQHF
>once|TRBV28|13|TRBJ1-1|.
TGTGCCAGCAATTTACAGCTGAACACTGAAGCTTTCTTT
CASNLQLNTEAFF
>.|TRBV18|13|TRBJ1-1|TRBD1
TGTGCCAGCTCTCGACAGGGAAACACTGAAGCTTTCTTT
CASSRQGNTEAFF
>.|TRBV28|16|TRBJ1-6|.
TGTGCCAGCAGTTTTAGCTACGCGGGGTCAGATTCACCCCTCCACTTT
CASSFSYAGSDSPLHF
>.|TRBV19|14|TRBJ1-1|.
TGTGCCAGTAGTATTAGGGCCAGGGGCACTGAAGCTTTCTTT
CASSIRARGTEAFF
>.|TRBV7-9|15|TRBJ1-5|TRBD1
TGTGCCAGCAGCTCAACAGGGGGCTTGGGTCAGCCCCAGCATTTT
CASSSTGGLGQPQHF
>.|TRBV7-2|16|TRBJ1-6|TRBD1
TGTGCCAGCAGCTTATATGGACAGGGTAACGGATCACCCCTCCACTTT
CASSLYGQGNGSPLHF
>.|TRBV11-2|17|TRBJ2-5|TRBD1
TGTGCCAGCAGCTTAGTAGGGGGCAAAGGGTACCAAGAGACCCAGTACTTC
CASSLVGGKGYQETQYF
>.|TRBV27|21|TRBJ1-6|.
TGTGCCAGCAGTATCTCACATCCGAGATCCGTCAGGATAGAGGATAATTCACCCCTCCACTTT
CASSISHPRSVRIEDNSPLHF
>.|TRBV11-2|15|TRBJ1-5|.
TGTGCCAGCAAACTTGGGGGGGCGAGCAATCAGCCCCAGCATTTT
CASKLGGASNQPQHF
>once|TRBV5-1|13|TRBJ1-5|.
TGCGCCAGCAGCTTGGGCCAGGAGGGGCCCCAGCATTTT
CASSLGQEGPQHF
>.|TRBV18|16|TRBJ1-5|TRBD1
TGTGCCAGCTCACCCGGGACAGGGGCTCGAAATCAGCCCCAGCATTTT
CASSPGTGARNQPQHF
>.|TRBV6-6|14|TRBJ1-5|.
TGTGCCAGCCTCTTGACGGGGTCGCATCAGCCCCAGCATTTT
CASLLTGSHQPQHF
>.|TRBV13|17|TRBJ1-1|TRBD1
TGTGCCAGCAGCTTAGGCTTGACAGGGGGCCCCGGAAAGGGAGCTTTCTTT
CASSLGLTGGPGKGAFF
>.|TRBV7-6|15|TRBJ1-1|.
TGTGCCAGCAGCTTTCTCTCGGGGGGCGCGGCTGAAGCTTTCTTT
CASSFLSGGAAEAFF
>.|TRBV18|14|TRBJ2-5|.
TGTGCCAGCTCACCAACCGGCGGGGAAGAGACCCAGTACTTC
CASSPTGGEETQYF
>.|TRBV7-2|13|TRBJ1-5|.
TGTGCCAGCAGCCCCCAAGGGGGTCAGCCCCAGCATTTT
CASSPQGGQPQHF
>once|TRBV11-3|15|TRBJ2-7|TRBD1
TGTGCCAGCAGTCCCGGGACAGGATTTAACGACGAGCAGTACTTC
CASSPGTGFNDEQYF
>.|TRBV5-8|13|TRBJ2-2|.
TGTGCCAGCAGCTTGCTCGTGGCCGGGGAGCTGTTTTTT
CASSLLVAGELFF
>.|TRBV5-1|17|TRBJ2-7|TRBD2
TGCGCCAGCAGCTTAGGAACTAGCGGGGGGGCGGGCCCCGAGCAGTACTTC
CASSLGTSGGAGPEQYF
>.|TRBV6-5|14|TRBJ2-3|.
TGTGCCAGCAGCTCAGGACCAAACGGGGATACGCAGTATTTT
CASSSGPNGDTQYF
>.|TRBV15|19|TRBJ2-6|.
TGTGCCACCAGCAGCTCCGGGACGTTTTTATTCTCTGGGGCCAACGTCCTGACTTTC
CATSSSGTFLFSGANVLTF
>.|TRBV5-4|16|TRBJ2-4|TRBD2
TGTGCCAGCAGCTTGAGACTAGCGGGGGGCCAAGACATTCAGTACTTC
CASSLRLAGGQDIQYF
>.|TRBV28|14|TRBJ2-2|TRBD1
TGTGCCAGCGGCGGACAGGGGAACACCGGGGAGCTGTTTTTT
CASGGQGNTGELFF
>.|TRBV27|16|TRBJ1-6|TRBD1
TGTGCCAGCAACGACCCCGGACAGGGAAGAGGTTCACCCCTCCACTTT
CASNDPGQGRGSPLHF
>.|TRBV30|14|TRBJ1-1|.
TGTGCCTGGAGTGTATTGGCATTGGGGACTGAAGCTTTCTTT
CAWSVLALGTEAFF
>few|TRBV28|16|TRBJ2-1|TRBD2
TGTGCCAGCAGTTTAACCCCTAGCGGGGGGAGGAATGAGCAGTTCTTC
CASSLTPSGGRNEQFF
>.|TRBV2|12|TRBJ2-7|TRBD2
TGTGCCAGCAAGCGGGAGTCCTACGAGCAGTACTTC
CASKRESYEQYF
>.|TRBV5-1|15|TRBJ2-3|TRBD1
TGCGCCAGCAGCCTCCGGGACAGGGACCCAGATACGCAGTATTTT
CASSLRDRDPDTQYF
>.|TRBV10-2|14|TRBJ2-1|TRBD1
TGCGCCAGCAGTGAGCAGGGGGTATACAATGAGCAGTTCTTC
CASSEQGVYNEQFF
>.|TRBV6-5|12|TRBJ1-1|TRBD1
TGTGCCAGCAGGAACAGGGGCACTGAAGCTTTCTTT
CASRNRGTEAFF